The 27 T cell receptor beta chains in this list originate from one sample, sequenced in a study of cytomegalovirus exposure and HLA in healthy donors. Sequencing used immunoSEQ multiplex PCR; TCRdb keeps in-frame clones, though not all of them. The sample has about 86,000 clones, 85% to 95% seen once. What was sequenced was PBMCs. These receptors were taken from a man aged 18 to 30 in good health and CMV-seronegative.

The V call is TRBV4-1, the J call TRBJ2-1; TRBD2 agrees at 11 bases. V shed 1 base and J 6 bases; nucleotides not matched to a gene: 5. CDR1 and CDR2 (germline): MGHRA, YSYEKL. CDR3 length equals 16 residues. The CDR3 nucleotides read TGCGCCAGCAGCCAAGTCGGGACTAGCGGCTTCAATGAGCAGTTCTTC. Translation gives CASSQVGTSGFNEQFF.

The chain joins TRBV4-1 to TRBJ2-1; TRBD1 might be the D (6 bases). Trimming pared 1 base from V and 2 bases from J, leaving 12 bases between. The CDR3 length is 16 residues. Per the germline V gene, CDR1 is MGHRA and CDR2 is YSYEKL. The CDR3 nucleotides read TGCGCCAGCAGCCAAGTTGGGACAAAAACCTACAATGAGCAGTTCTTC. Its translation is CASSQVGTKTYNEQFF.

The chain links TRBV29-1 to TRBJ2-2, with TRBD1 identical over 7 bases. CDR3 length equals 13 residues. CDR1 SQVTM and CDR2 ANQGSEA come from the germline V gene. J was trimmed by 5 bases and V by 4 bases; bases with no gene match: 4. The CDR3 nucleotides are TGCAGCGTTGGACAGGGAAGGACCGGGGAGCTGTTTTTT. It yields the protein CSVGQGRTGELFF.

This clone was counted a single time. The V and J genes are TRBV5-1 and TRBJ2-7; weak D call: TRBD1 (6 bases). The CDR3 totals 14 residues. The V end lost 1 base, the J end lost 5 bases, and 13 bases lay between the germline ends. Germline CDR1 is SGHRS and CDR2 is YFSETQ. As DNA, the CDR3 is TGCGCCAGCAGCTTGAGCAGGGGTTTCGACGAGCAGTACTTC. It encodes CASSLSRGFDEQYF.

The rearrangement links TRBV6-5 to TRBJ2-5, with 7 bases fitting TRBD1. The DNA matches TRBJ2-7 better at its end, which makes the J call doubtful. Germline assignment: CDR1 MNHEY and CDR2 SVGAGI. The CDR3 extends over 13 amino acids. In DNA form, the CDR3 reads TGTGCCAGCAGCCTAACAACAGGGGACGAGCAGTACTTC. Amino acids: CASSLTTGDEQYF.

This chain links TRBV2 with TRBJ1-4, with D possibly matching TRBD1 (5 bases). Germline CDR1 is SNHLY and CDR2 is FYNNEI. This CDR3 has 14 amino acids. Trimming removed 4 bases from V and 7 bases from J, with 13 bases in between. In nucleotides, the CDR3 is TGTGCCAGCAGTGTTGACAGCCCGACTGAAAAACTGTTTTTT. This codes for CASSVDSPTEKLFF.

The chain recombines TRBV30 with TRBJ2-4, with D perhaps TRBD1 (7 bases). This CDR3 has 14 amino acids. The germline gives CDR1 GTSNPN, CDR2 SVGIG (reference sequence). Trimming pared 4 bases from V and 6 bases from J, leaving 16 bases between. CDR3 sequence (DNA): TGTGCCTGGACGGCAGGGGGGCAGCCAAACATTCAGTACTTC. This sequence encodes CAWTAGGQPNIQYF.

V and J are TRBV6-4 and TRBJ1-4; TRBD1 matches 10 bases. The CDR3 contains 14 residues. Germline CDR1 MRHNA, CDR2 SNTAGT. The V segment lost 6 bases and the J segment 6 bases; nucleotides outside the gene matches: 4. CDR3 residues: CASSAGTGDEKLFF. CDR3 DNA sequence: TGTGCCAGCAGCGCCGGGACAGGGGATGAAAAACTGTTTTTT.

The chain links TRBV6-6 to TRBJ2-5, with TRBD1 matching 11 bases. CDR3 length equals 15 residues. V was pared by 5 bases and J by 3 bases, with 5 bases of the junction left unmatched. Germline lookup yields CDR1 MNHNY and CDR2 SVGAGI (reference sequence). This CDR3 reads CASSRPGQGEETQYF. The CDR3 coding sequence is TGTGCCAGCAGTCGACCGGGACAGGGGGAAGAGACCCAGTACTTC.

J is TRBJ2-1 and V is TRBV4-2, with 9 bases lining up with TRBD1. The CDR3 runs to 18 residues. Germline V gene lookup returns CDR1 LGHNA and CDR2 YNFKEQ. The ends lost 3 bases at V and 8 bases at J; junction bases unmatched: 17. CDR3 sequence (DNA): TGTGCCAGCAGCCACCCGGGAACCGGGACAGGGTCTTTGGATGAGCAGTTCTTC. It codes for CASSHPGTGTGSLDEQFF.

The CDR3 spells CATSRGRAGDTEAFF. In DNA, the CDR3 is TGTGCCACCAGCAGAGGGAGGGCGGGGGACACTGAAGCTTTCTTT. The chain has TRBV15 and TRBJ1-1; D possibly corresponds to TRBD1 (5 bases). V was cut by 1 base and J by 3 bases, with 12 bases left in between. This CDR3 contains 15 residues. CDR1 is LNHNV, CDR2 YYDKDF, per germline (reference sequence). Full variable domain (missing parts from reference TRBV15 and TRBJ1-1): DAMVIQNPRYQVTQFGKPVTLSCSQTLNHNVMYWYQQKSSQAPKLLFHYYDKDFNNEADTPDNFQSRRPNTSFCFLDIRSPGLGDTAMYLCATSRGRAGDTEAFFGQGTRLTVV.

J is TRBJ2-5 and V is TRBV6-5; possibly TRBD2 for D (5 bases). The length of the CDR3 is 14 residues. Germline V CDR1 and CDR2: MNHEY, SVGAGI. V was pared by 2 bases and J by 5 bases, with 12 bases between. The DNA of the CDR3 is TGTGCCAGCAGTTACGGGGTGGGAGAGGAGACCCAGTACTTC. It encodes CASSYGVGEETQYF.

The CDR3 DNA sequence: TGTGCCAGCAGCCCCGACAGGGACACTGAAGCTTTCTTT. As protein: CASSPDRDTEAFF. This chain connects TRBV4-2 to TRBJ1-1, with TRBD1 identical over 7 bases. V lost 4 bases and J lost 3; bases outside the gene matches: 2. The CDR3 runs to 13 residues. Germline CDR1 is LGHNA and CDR2 is YNFKEQ.

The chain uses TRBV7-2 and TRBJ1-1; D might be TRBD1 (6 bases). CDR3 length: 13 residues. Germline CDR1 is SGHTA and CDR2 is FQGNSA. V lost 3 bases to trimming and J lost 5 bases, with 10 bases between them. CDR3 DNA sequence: TGTGCCAGCAGCTTTACAGGGTTGACTGAAGCTTTCTTT. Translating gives CASSFTGLTEAFF. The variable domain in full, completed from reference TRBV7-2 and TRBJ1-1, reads GAGVSQSPSNKVTEKGKDVELRCDPISGHTALYWYRQSLGQGLEFLIYFQGNSAPDKSGLPSDRFSAERTGGSVSTLTIQRTQQEDSAVYLCASSFTGLTEAFFGQGTRLTVV.

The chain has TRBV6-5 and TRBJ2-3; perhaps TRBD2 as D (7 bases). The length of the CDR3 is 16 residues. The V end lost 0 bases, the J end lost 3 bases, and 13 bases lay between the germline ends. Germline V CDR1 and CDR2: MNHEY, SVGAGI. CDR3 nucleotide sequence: TGTGCCAGCAGTTACTCGGGAGGGGGAGGGACAGATACGCAGTATTTT. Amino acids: CASSYSGGGGTDTQYF.

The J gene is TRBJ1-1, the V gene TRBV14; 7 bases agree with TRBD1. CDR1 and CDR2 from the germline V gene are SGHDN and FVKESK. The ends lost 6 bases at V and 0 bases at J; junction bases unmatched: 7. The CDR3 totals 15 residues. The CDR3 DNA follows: TGTGCCAGCAGACCCGTAAGGGGGCTGAACACTGAAGCTTTCTTT. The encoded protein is CASRPVRGLNTEAFF.

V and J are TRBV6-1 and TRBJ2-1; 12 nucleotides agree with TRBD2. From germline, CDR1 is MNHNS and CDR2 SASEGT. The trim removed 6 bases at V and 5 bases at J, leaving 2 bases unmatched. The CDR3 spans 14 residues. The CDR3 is CASRRLAGDNEQFF. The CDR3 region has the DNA TGTGCCAGCAGGAGACTAGCGGGAGACAATGAGCAGTTCTTC.

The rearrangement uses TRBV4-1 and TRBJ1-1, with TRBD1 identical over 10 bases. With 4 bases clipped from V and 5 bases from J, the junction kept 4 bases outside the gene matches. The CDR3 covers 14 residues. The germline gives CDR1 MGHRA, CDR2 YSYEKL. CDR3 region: CASSRPGQGTEAFF. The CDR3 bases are TGCGCCAGCAGCCGCCCGGGACAGGGGACTGAAGCTTTCTTT.

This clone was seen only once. The CDR3 DNA reads TGTGCCAGCAGTCTTACAGGGGGCGCAGATACGCAGTATTTT. Its protein product is CASSLTGGADTQYF. The chain has TRBV7-9 and TRBJ2-3; the match to TRBD1 covers 9 bases. The CDR3 length is 14 residues. V lost 6 bases, J lost 4 bases, and 5 bases stayed unmatched. Germline V CDR1 and CDR2: SEHNR, FQNEAQ (reference sequence).

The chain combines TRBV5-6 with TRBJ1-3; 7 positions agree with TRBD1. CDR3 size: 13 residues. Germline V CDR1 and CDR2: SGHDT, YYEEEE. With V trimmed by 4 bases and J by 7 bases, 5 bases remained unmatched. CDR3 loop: CASSPLTGNTIYF. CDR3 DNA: TGTGCCAGCAGCCCCTTGACAGGGAACACCATATATTTT.

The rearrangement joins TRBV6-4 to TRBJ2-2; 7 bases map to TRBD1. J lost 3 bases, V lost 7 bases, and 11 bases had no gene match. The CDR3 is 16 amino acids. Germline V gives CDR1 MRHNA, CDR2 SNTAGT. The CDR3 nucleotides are TGTGCCAGCACTCCTCTGGCAGGGGGTGACACCGGGGAGCTGTTTTTT. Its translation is CASTPLAGGDTGELFF.

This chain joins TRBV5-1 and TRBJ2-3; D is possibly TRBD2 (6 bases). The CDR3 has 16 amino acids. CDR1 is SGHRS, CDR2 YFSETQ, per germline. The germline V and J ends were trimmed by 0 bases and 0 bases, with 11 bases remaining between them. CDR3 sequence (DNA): TGCGCCAGCAGCTTGGTGCTAGCGCCTAGCACAGATACGCAGTATTTT. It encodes CASSLVLAPSTDTQYF.

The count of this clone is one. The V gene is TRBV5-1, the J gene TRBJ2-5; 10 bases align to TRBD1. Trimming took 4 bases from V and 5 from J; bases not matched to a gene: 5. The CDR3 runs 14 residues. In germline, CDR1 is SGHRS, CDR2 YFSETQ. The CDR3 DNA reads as TGCGCCAGCAGCGTACCGGGACAGGGGGAGACCCAGTACTTC. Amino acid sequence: CASSVPGQGETQYF.

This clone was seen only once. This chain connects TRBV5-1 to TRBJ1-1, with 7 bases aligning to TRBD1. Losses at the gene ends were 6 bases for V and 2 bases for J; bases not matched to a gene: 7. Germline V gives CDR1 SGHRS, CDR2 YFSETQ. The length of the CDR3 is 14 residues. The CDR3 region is CASTTGMGNTEAFF. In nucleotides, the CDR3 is TGCGCCAGCACGACAGGGATGGGTAACACTGAAGCTTTCTTT.

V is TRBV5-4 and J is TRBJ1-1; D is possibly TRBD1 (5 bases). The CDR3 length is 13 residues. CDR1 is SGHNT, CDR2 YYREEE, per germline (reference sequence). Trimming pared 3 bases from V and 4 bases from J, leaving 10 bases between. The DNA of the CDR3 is TGTGCCAGCAGCTACGTTCAGGGCACTGAAGCTTTCTTT. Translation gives CASSYVQGTEAFF.

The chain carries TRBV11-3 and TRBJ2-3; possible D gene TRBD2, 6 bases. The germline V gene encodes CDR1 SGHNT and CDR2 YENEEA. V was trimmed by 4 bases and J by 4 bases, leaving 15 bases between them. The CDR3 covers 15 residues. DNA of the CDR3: TGTGCCAGCAGCTCTCTTCTAACGGGAGCAGATACGCAGTATTTT. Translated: CASSSLLTGADTQYF. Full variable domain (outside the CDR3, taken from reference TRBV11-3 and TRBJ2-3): EAGVVQSPRYKIIEKKQPVAFWCNPISGHNTLYWYLQNLGQGPELLIRYENEEAVDDSQLPKDRFSAERLKGVDSTLKIQPAELGDSAVYLCASSSLLTGADTQYFGPGTRLTVL.

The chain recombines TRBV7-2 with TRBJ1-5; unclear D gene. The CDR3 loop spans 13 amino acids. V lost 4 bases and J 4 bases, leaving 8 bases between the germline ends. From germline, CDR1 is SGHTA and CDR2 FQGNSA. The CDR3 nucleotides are TGTGCCAGCAGCTGGAGTAGAAATCAGCCCCAGCATTTT. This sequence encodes CASSWSRNQPQHF.